A single sample gave rise to the 16 T cell receptor beta chains below, sequenced in a study of OX40 agonist ivuxolimab in advanced cancers. The repertoire was sequenced with immunoSEQ multiplex PCR; TCRdb's copy has only in-frame clones and lacks some. This sample has tens of thousands of clones, with roughly 85% found just once. This specimen consisted of CD4+ or CD8+ T cells sorted from blood, obtained in a trial of the OX40 agonist ivuxolimab. Every receptor here comes from an adult with an advanced solid tumor such as melanoma, head and neck, liver or kidney cancer.

The chain has TRBV28 and TRBJ1-5; 7 bases are shared with TRBD1. Germline values: CDR1 MDHEN, CDR2 SYDVKM. The CDR3 is 19 residues long. V was clipped by 5 bases and J by 4 bases; unmatched bases: 20. CDR3 region: CASSRLSIKGARGNQPQHF. As DNA, the CDR3 is TGTGCCAGCAGTCGTCTATCAATAAAGGGGGCGCGAGGGAATCAGCCCCAGCATTTT.

The chain is built from TRBV6-1 and TRBJ1-1; D may be TRBD1 (6 bases). The V and J ends lost 0 bases and 4 bases respectively, with 12 bases between them. Germline V CDR1 and CDR2: MNHNS, SASEGT. The CDR3 runs 15 residues. In nucleotides, the CDR3 is TGTGCCAGCAGTGAAGCGGCGGGGGGCCGCACTGAAGCTTTCTTT. Residues: CASSEAAGGRTEAFF.

This clone has just one count. This chain joins TRBV4-1 and TRBJ1-2; 8 bases fit TRBD1. V lost 4 bases and J lost 8; bases outside the gene matches: 6. The CDR3 extends over 13 amino acids. Germline V lookup: CDR1 MGHRA, CDR2 YSYEKL. In nucleotides, the CDR3 is TGCGCCAGCAGCCTTGTACAGGGGGGAGGCTACACCTTC. Translating it yields CASSLVQGGGYTF.

The chain joins TRBV5-6 to TRBJ1-2; D unclear. CDR1 SGHDT and CDR2 YYEEEE come from the germline V gene. Trimming cost V 0 bases and J 8 bases, with 8 bases left between them. CDR3 length: 12 amino acids. In nucleotides, the CDR3 is TGTGCCAGCAGCTTGGGGGCCGACGGCTACACCTTC. It is translated as CASSLGADGYTF.

J is TRBJ2-7 and V is TRBV7-2, with D unclear. This CDR3 contains 14 residues. Germline V lookup: CDR1 SGHTA, CDR2 FQGNSA. Trimming removed 0 bases from V and 4 bases from J, with 10 bases in between. DNA for the CDR3: TGTGCCAGCAGCTTAGCGCTGGCAGCTTACGAGCAGTACTTC. Translating gives CASSLALAAYEQYF.

This chain connects TRBV30 to TRBJ1-1; no definite D call. Germline V gene lookup returns CDR1 GTSNPN and CDR2 SVGIG (reference sequence). The V gene lost 2 bases and the J gene lost 0 bases, with 10 bases spanning the gap. The CDR3 has 14 residues. For the CDR3, the DNA is TGTGCCTGGAGTCGAGGCGATTTGAACACTGAAGCTTTCTTT. Translating it yields CAWSRGDLNTEAFF.

The V gene is TRBV6-6, the J gene TRBJ2-7, with 11 bases identical to TRBD2. J lost 7 bases, V lost 5 bases, and 13 bases had no gene match. Germline CDR1 MNHNY, CDR2 SVGAGI (reference sequence). The CDR3 has 16 amino acids. DNA of the CDR3: TGTGCCAGCAGTCCCCTGGGACTAGCGGCTTCCGGGGAGCAGTACTTC. Protein product: CASSPLGLAASGEQYF.

This chain uses TRBV10-3 with TRBJ2-1, with TRBD2 matching 7 bases. CDR1 and CDR2 (germline): ENHRY, SYGVKD. The length of the CDR3 is 15 residues. With V trimmed by 3 bases and J by 5 bases, 7 bases remained unmatched. The CDR3 DNA sequence: TGTGCCATCAGTGAAGTGTCTAGCGGAAACAATGAGCAGTTCTTC. Protein sequence: CAISEVSSGNNEQFF.

This clone was seen a handful of times. The gene calls are TRBV7-9 and TRBJ1-2; no firm D call. The germline CDR1 and CDR2 sequences are SEHNR and FQNEAQ (reference sequence). The CDR3 extends over 14 amino acids. V lost 5 bases and J 5 bases, leaving 15 bases between the germline ends. CDR3 amino acids: CASSTMGGEYGYTF. The CDR3 DNA sequence: TGTGCCAGCAGCACGATGGGTGGGGAGTATGGCTACACCTTC.

This clone has a handful of counts. The chain links TRBV7-2 to TRBJ2-7; TRBD2 matches 8 bases. The CDR3 is made up of 14 amino acids. Trimming removed 1 base from V and 6 bases from J; junction bases left unmatched: 5. CDR1 is SGHTA, CDR2 FQGNSA, per germline. The CDR3 protein is CASSLGAGDAEQYF. Here the CDR3 DNA reads TGTGCCAGCAGCTTAGGAGCGGGAGATGCCGAGCAGTACTTC.

V gene TRBV19 combines with J gene TRBJ1-1; D unresolved. Germline lookup yields CDR1 LNHDA and CDR2 SQIVND (reference sequence). The CDR3 contains 13 residues. Trimming took off 5 bases at V and 4 bases at J, with 11 bases between the two ends. CDR3 residues: CASSSWVGTEAFF. DNA for the CDR3: TGTGCCAGTAGTTCTTGGGTGGGCACTGAAGCTTTCTTT.

The rearrangement uses TRBV27 and TRBJ1-1; 8 bases fit TRBD1. The CDR3 runs 14 residues. CDR1 MNHEY and CDR2 SMNVEV come from the germline V gene (reference sequence). The CDR3 reads CVAGQGAVNTEAFF. As DNA, the CDR3 is TGTGTGGCAGGGCAGGGGGCGGTGAACACTGAAGCTTTCTTT.

V is TRBV6-5 and J is TRBJ1-2; D remains unclear. Germline CDR1 is MNHEY and CDR2 is SVGAGI. The CDR3 extends over 13 amino acids. Trimming shortened V by 6 bases and J by 8 bases, and 16 bases separated the two germline ends. The CDR3 sequence is CASRLRGGNGYTF. The CDR3 region has the DNA TGTGCCAGCAGGCTGCGGGGAGGAAACGGCTACACCTTC.

A few counts support this clone. CDR3 in amino acids: CASSFSGTEAFF. CDR3 DNA sequence: TGTGCCAGCAGCTTTAGTGGGACTGAAGCTTTCTTT. The chain couples TRBV5-4 to TRBJ1-1; D gene uncertain. The CDR3 has 12 amino acids. Germline-derived CDR1 and CDR2 are SGHNT and YYREEE (reference sequence). V shed 2 bases and J shed 5 bases, with 7 bases lying between them.

A few counts support this clone. The V and J genes are TRBV7-8 and TRBJ1-6; weak D call: TRBD1 (5 bases). CDR1 is SGHVS, CDR2 FQNEAQ, per germline. V was trimmed by 4 bases and J by 9 bases, leaving 13 bases between them. This CDR3 comprises 14 residues. CDR3 nucleotides: TGTGCCAGCAGCTCACAGCTGGGGGGTTCACCCCTCCACTTT. Translation: CASSSQLGGSPLHF.

The chain is built from TRBV30 and TRBJ1-5; unclear D gene. Germline CDR1 reads GTSNPN; CDR2 reads SVGIG (reference sequence). The CDR3 consists of 13 residues. Trimming stripped 1 base from V and 5 bases from J, with 9 bases between. CDR3 in amino acids: CAWSDHSDQPQHF. The CDR3 nucleotides are TGTGCCTGGAGTGACCACAGTGATCAGCCCCAGCATTTT.